The clone carrying this TCR beta chain was seen only once. The CDR3 length is 13 residues. Trimming pared 4 bases from V and 6 bases from J, leaving 12 bases between. Germline values: CDR1 SGHNT, CDR2 YENEEA. Sequencing was performed with immunoSEQ multiplex PCR; in TCRdb, only in-frame clones are kept and a portion is missing. The sample has roughly 120,000 clones, 80% to 90% seen once. The data were taken from a study of T cell responses to AZD1222 COVID-19 vaccine. The rearrangement uses TRBV11-3 and TRBJ1-1; the D gene is possibly TRBD1 (5 bases). The starting material was peripheral blood, obtained on day 0 of AZD1222 vaccination. The TCR originated in an adult in good health. CDR3 amino acids: CASSSPRVPEAFF. The CDR3 nucleotides read TGTGCCAGCAGCTCCCCCAGGGTACCTGAAGCTTTCTTT.